The rows below give T cell receptor beta chains drawn from one sample of a study of long-term antiretroviral therapy in people with HIV. Sequencing was performed with immunoSEQ multiplex PCR; in TCRdb, only in-frame clones are kept and a portion is missing. The sample lists some 20,000 clones, 87% occurring once. Sequenced here: unsorted PBMCs, sampled 2.1 years after starting antiretroviral therapy. These receptors came from a man aged 18 to 30 with HIV. Both conserved end residues are part of each CDR3. A D gene is named only where the DNA matches it firmly. Only part of the rows carry a size: once, few, many, or a class if the clone is expanded.

D	J	size	length	V	CDR3	DNA
TRBD2	TRBJ2-7	NA	17	TRBV5-1	CASSLAARLAGAGEQYF	TGCGCCAGCAGCTTGGCCGCGAGACTAGCGGGAGCTGGTGAGCAGTACTTC
NA	TRBJ2-7	once	15	TRBV6-5	CASSRGGAGIPEQYF	TGTGCCAGCAGTCGTGGGGGGGCGGGAATTCCCGAGCAGTACTTC
NA	TRBJ1-5	NA	13	TRBV7-9	CASSLGGRQPQHF	TGTGCCAGCAGCTTGGGGGGGCGGCAGCCCCAGCATTTT
NA	TRBJ2-7	few	12	TRBV6-5	CASSSHGDEQYF	TGTGCCAGCAGCTCCCATGGCGACGAGCAGTACTTC
NA	TRBJ1-6	NA	16	TRBV6-5	CASSLPSPGHNSPLHF	TGTGCCAGCAGTTTGCCCTCTCCGGGCCACAATTCACCCCTCCACTTT
NA	TRBJ1-2	NA	18	TRBV4-1	CASSLRPGGDTGLYGYTF	TGCGCCAGCAGCCTCCGTCCCGGAGGGGACACGGGGCTCTATGGCTACACCTTC
TRBD2	TRBJ2-7	NA	15	TRBV4-3	CASSQVGGRLHEQYF	TGCGCCAGCAGCCAAGTCGGCGGGAGGCTACACGAGCAGTACTTC
TRBD2	TRBJ2-7	NA	13	TRBV4-3	CASSQVTGREQYF	TGCGCCAGCAGCCAAGTTACCGGGAGGGAGCAGTACTTC
NA	TRBJ2-5	NA	16	TRBV21-1	CASSMTRDRYQETQYF	TGTGCCAGCAGCATGACCCGGGATCGGTACCAAGAGACCCAGTACTTC
NA	TRBJ2-1	once	14	TRBV7-6	CASSSRTGYNEQFF	TGTGCCAGCAGCTCACGGACGGGTTACAATGAGCAGTTCTTC
NA	TRBJ1-2	NA	11	TRBV6-5	CASSYAGGYTF	TGTGCCAGCAGTTACGCGGGGGGCTACACCTTC
NA	TRBJ1-5	NA	15	TRBV6-1	CASSDQRASNQPQHF	TGTGCCAGCAGTGACCAAAGGGCCAGCAATCAGCCCCAGCATTTT
NA	TRBJ1-6	NA	15	TRBV7-2	CASSFEGSGNSPLHF	TGTGCCAGCAGCTTTGAGGGATCGGGGAATTCACCCCTCCACTTT
TRBD1	TRBJ1-4	NA	20	TRBV5-1	CASSSTPGQGLGSTNEKLFF	TGCGCCAGCAGCTCAACACCGGGACAGGGGTTGGGGTCAACTAATGAAAAACTGTTTTTT
TRBD1	TRBJ2-1	once	15	TRBV6-6	CASRPTGTGKNEQFF	TGTGCCAGCAGACCAACCGGGACAGGGAAGAATGAGCAGTTCTTC
NA	TRBJ2-2	NA	16	TRBV9	CASSVGLAQSTGELFF	TGTGCCAGCAGCGTAGGGTTAGCGCAGAGCACCGGGGAGCTGTTTTTT
NA	TRBJ1-3	NA	13	TRBV7-9	CASGMDSRNTIYF	TGTGCCAGCGGGATGGACTCAAGAAACACCATATATTTT